The present T cell receptor (beta chain) was sequenced within a study of blood T cell repertoires in COVID-19. Overall study: Acute and convalescent COVID-19 specimens originated in the United States, Italy and Spain. From T cells, B-cell-depleted T cells, or PBMCs came the material, which was cDNA or gDNA.

Under the authors' procedure: Using reference gene primer amplification, nucleated cell counts were estimated. The protocol was immunoSEQ multiplex PCR, while the TCRdb copy is restricted to in-frame clones and leaves out a portion. That table gives V, J and clone size, and the DNA gave D and trimming. The data contain 25,000 to 30,000 clones, approximately 93% of them seen just once; the ten biggest clones take up approximately 0.88%. A Seattle source enrolled patients during active infection and followed them longitudinally. The CDR3 length is 14 residues. CDR1 and CDR2 from the germline V gene are SGHDN and FVKESK. V gave up 4 bases and J gave up 8 bases; unmatched junction bases: 7.

The sequencing sample was made of peripheral blood. The source of this sequence is a woman aged 70-85 years with COVID-19, enrolled during active disease. The chain has TRBV14 and TRBJ2-2; 7 bases map to TRBD1. For the CDR3, the DNA is TGTGCCAGCAGCCGAGCGACAGGGTTAGGGGAGCTGTTTTTT. This gives the protein CASSRATGLGELFF.